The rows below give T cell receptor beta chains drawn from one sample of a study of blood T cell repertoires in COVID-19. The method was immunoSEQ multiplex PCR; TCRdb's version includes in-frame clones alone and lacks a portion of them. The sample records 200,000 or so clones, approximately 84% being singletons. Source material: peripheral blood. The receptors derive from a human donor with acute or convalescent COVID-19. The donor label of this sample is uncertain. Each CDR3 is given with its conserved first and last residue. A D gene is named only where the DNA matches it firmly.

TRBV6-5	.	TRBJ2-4	CASRRRTDGNIQYF	TGTGCCAGCAGACGCCGGACAGATGGAAACATTCAGTACTTC
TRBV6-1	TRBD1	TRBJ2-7	CASSEPGQAAYEQYF	TGTGCCAGCAGTGAACCGGGACAGGCCGCGTACGAGCAGTACTTC
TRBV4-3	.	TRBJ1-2	CASSQVGGLSGYTF	TGCGCCAGCAGCCAAGTCGGTGGGCTCAGTGGCTACACCTTC
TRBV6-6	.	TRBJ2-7	CASSSPEGSGSYEQYF	TGTGCCAGCAGTTCACCTGAAGGCAGCGGAAGCTACGAGCAGTACTTC
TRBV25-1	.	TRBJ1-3	CASNSEISGNTIYF	TGTGCTAGCAATTCCGAGATCTCTGGAAACACCATATATTTT
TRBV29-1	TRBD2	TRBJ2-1	CSAGREGLYNEQFF	TGCAGCGCTGGGCGGGAGGGCCTGTACAATGAGCAGTTCTTC
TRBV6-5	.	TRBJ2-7	CASKLWGGREQYF	TGTGCCAGCAAACTTTGGGGGGGCCGCGAGCAGTACTTC
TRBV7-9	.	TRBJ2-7	CASSPLYEQYF	TGTGCCAGCAGCCCCCTCTACGAGCAGTACTTC
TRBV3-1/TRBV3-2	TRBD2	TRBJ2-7	CASSLGGTEQYF	TGTGCCAGCAGCCTGGGGGGGACCGAGCAGTACTTC
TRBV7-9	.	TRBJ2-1	CASSFTTGSYNEQFF	TGTGCCAGCAGCTTCACAACAGGGTCCTACAATGAGCAGTTCTTC